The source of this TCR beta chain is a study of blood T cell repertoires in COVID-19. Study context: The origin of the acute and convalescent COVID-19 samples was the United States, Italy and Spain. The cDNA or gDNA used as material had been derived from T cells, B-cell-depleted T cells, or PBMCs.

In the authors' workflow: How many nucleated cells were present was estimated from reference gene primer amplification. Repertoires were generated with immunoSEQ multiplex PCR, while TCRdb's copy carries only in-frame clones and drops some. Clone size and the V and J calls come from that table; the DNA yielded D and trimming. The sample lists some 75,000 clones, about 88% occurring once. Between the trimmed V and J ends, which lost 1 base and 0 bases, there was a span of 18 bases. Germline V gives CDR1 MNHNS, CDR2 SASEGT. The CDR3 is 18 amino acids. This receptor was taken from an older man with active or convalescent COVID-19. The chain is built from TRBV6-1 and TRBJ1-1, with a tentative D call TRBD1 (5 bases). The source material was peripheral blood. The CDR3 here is CASSEGLFRQNVNTEAFF. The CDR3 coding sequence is TGTGCCAGCAGTGAAGGACTCTTCCGACAGAACGTGAACACTGAAGCTTTCTTT.